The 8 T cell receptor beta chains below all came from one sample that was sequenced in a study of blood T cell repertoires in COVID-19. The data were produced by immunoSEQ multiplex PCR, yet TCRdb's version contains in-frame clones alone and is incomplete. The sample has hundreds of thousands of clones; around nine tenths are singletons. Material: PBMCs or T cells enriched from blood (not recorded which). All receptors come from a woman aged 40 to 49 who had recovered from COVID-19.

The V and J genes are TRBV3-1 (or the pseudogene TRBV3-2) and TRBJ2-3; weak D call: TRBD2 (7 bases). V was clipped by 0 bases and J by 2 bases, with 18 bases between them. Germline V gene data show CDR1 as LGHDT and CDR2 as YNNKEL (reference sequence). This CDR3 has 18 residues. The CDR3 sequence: CASSQDLGGRIDTDTQYF. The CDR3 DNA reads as TGTGCCAGCAGCCAAGATCTCGGGGGGCGCATCGACACAGATACGCAGTATTTT.

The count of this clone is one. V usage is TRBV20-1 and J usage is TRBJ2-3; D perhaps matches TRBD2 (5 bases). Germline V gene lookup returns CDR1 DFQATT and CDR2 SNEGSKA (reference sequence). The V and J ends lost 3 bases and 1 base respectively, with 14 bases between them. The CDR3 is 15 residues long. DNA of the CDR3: TGCAGTGCTAGTTACGGGGTCACGGGCACAGATACGCAGTATTTT. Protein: CSASYGVTGTDTQYF.

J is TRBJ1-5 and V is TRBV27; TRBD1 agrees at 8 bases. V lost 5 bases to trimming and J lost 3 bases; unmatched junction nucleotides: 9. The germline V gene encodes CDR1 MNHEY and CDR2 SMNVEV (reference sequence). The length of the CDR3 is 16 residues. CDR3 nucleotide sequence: TGTGCCAGCAGTAAGGCGACAGGGGTTAACAATCAGCCCCAGCATTTT. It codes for CASSKATGVNNQPQHF.

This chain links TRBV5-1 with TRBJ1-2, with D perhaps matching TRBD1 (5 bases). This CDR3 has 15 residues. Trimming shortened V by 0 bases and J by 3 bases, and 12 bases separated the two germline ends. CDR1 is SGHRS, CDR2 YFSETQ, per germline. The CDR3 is CASSLVRREDYGYTF. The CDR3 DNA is TGCGCCAGCAGCTTGGTCCGCAGGGAAGACTATGGCTACACCTTC. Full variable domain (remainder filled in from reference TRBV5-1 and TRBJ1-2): KAGVTQTPRYLIKTRGQQVTLSCSPISGHRSVSWYQQTPGQGLQFLFEYFSETQRNKGNFPGRFSGRQFSNSRSEMNVSTLELGDSALYLCASSLVRREDYGYTFGSGTRLTVV.

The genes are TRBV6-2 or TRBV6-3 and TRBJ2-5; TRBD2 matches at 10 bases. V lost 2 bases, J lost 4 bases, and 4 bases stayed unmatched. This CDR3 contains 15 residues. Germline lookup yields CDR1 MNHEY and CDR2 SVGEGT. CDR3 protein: CASSYRIAGGETQYF. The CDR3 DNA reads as TGTGCCAGCAGTTACCGGATAGCGGGAGGAGAGACCCAGTACTTC.

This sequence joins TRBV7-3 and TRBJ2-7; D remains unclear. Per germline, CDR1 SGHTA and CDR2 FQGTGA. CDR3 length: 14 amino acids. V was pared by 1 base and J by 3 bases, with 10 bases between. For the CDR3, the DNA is TGTGCCAGCAGCTTAAGGTACACATGCTACGAGCAGTACTTC. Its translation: CASSLRYTCYEQYF.

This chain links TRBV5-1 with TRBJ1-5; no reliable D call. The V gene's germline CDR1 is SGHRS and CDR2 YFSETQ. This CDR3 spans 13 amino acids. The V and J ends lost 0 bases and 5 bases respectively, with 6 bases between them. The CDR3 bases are TGCGCCAGCAGCTTGGAAGCCGATCAGCCCCAGCATTTT. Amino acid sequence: CASSLEADQPQHF.

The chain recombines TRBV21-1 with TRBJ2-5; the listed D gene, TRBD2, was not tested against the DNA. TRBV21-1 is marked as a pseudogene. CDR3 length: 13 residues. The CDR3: CPSGGSLQETQYF. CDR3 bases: TGCCCCTCGGGAGGGAGTCTTCAAGAGACCCAGTACTTC.